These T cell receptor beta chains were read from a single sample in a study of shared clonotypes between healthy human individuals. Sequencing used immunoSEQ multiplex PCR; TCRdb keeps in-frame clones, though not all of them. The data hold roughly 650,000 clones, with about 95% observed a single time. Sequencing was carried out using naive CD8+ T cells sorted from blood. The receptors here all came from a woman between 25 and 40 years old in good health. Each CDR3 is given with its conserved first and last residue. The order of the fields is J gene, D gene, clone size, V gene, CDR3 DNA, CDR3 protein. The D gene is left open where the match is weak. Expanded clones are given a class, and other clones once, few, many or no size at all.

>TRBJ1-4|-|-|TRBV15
TGTGCCACCAGCGGATTGGGAGAAAAACTGTTTTTT
CATSGLGEKLFF
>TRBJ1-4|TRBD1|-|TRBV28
TGTGCCAGCAGCCGGACAGGGGGAGGTGAAAAACTGTTTTTT
CASSRTGGGEKLFF
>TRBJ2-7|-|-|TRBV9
TGTGCCAGCAGCGTAGGGCTCAGCCACTACGAGCAGTACTTC
CASSVGLSHYEQYF
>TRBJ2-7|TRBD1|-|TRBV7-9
TGTGCCAGCAGCTTCCAGGGGGCCCTCTACGAGCAGTACTTC
CASSFQGALYEQYF
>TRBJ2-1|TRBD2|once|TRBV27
TGTGCCAGCAGTTTAGGCCTAGCGGGAGTGGTTGAGCAGTTCTTC
CASSLGLAGVVEQFF
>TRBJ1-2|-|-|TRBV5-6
TGTGCCAGCAGCGATGCGGGCCGACATACTTCCTACACCTTC
CASSDAGRHTSYTF
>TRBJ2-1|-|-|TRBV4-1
TGCGCCAGCAGCCAAGAGGGGAGCTCCTACAATGAGCAGTTCTTC
CASSQEGSSYNEQFF
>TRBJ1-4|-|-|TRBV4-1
TGCGCCAGCAGCCAAGAGACACCAACCACGGAAAAACTGTTTTTT
CASSQETPTTEKLFF
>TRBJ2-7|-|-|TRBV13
TGTGCCAGCGCCCTTGGAAGCAGTTTCTCCGAGCAGTACTTC
CASALGSSFSEQYF
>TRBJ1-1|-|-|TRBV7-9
TGTGCCAGCAGCTTAGAGGGGGTTCACACTGAAGCTTTCTTT
CASSLEGVHTEAFF
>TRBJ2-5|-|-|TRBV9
TGTGCCAGCAGCGTATCGGGGACATACCAAGAGACCCAGTACTTC
CASSVSGTYQETQYF
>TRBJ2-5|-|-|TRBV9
TGTGCCAGCAGCGGAACCGGGACCGGCCAAGAGACCCAGTACTTC
CASSGTGTGQETQYF
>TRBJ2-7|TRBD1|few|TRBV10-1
TGCGCCAGCAGTTCGGACAGGTCATCGAGCTCCTACGAGCAGTACTTC
CASSSDRSSSSYEQYF
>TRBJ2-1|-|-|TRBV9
TGTGCCAGCAGCGTAGGTGGTGAGCAGTTCTTC
CASSVGGEQFF
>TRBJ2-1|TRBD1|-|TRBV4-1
TGCGCCAGCAGCATCCGGGACAGGGGACCCAATGAGCAGTTCTTC
CASSIRDRGPNEQFF
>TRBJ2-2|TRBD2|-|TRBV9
TGTGCCAGCAGCGTAGGGGGAGGGCTCACAGAGCTGTTTTTT
CASSVGGGLTELFF
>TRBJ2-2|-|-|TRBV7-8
TGTGCCAGCAGCTCGTTTGGGGCCGGGGAGCTGTTTTTT
CASSSFGAGELFF
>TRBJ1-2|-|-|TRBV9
TGTGCCAGCAGCTCTTCAGGTACAGGGACAAAGGTACCAAACTATGGCTACACCTTC
CASSSSGTGTKVPNYGYTF
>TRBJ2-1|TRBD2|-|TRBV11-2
TGTGCCAGCAGCTTCAGCGGGAGCGGCTATGAGCAGTTCTTC
CASSFSGSGYEQFF
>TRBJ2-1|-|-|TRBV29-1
TGCAGCGTTGAAGATCGGGCAGGGCGCTCCCACCAACTCTCCTACAATGAGCAGTTCTTC
CSVEDRAGRSHQLSYNEQFF
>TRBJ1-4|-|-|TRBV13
TGTGCCAGCAGCTTAGCTATTAATGAAAAACTGTTTTTT
CASSLAINEKLFF
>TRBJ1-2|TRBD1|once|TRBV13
TGTGCCAGCAGCGTAACCGGGACAGGAGGTTCTGGCTACACCTTC
CASSVTGTGGSGYTF
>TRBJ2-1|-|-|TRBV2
TGTGCCAGCAGTGTCAATGAGCAGTTCTTC
CASSVNEQFF